The 18 T cell receptor beta chains below all came from one sample that was sequenced in a study of blood T cell repertoires in COVID-19. Assay used: immunoSEQ multiplex PCR; TCRdb lists only in-frame clones, some missing. The data contain over 110,000 clones, about 76% of them singletons. Sequencing input: peripheral blood. The receptors were gathered from a human donor in a cohort sampled during active COVID-19.

V gene TRBV7-6 combines with J gene TRBJ2-7; 10 positions agree with TRBD1. This CDR3 is 15 amino acids long. Germline CDR1 reads SGHVS; CDR2 reads FNYEAQ. V lost 5 bases to trimming and J lost 3 bases; unmatched junction nucleotides: 7. The CDR3, as DNA: TGTGCCAGCAGCCCCCGAGGACAGGGGGGCTACGAGCAGTACTTC. Translating it yields CASSPRGQGGYEQYF.

This clone appeared a few times. The chain joins TRBV7-2 to TRBJ2-2; 9 positions match TRBD2. The CDR3 runs to 15 residues. Losses at the gene ends were 5 bases for V and 5 bases for J; bases not matched to a gene: 6. Germline V gene sequence: CDR1 SGHTA, CDR2 FQGNSA. CDR3 protein: CASSPGLALTGELFF. The CDR3 nucleotides are TGTGCCAGCAGCCCGGGACTAGCCTTAACCGGGGAGCTGTTTTTT.

The V call is TRBV18, the J call TRBJ1-3; D may be TRBD1 (5 bases). Per the germline V gene, CDR1 is KGHSH and CDR2 is LQKENI. This CDR3 is built from 16 residues. Deletions cut 2 bases from V and 1 base from J, with 12 bases between. CDR3 amino acids: CASSPTWQGSGNTIYF. DNA for the CDR3: TGTGCCAGCTCACCAACTTGGCAGGGTTCTGGAAACACCATATATTTT. The full variable domain, in which reference TRBV18 and TRBJ1-3 provide the parts outside the CDR3, is NAGVMQNPRHLVRRRGQEARLRCSPMKGHSHVYWYRQLPEEGLKFMVYLQKENIIDESGMPKERFSAEFPKEGPSILRIQQVVRGDSAAYFCASSPTWQGSGNTIYFGEGSWLTVV.

A word on this clone: Likely a read error: the CDR3 ends without its conserved phenylalanine or tryptophan. No DNA is shown, since the ends of the CDR3 on it are uncertain; the CDR3 is the one TCRdb lists. The chain uses TRBV29-1 and TRBJ1-2. In germline, CDR1 is SQVTM, CDR2 ANQGSEA. A total of 10 residues make up the CDR3, ends included. CDR3 region: CSVDMWGGDV.

This clone was observed a handful of times. At one boundary the junction diverges from the germline segment, which might be a read error. The chain employs TRBV24-1 and TRBJ2-1; the D gene is possibly TRBD2 (5 bases). Germline V gene lookup returns CDR1 KGHDR and CDR2 SFDVKD. The CDR3 loop spans 13 amino acids. DNA for the CDR3: TGTGCCACCAGTGATCAGCCGACAAACACGGGAATCTTC. As protein: CATSDQPTNTGIF.

J is TRBJ2-7 and V is TRBV18, with TRBD1 matching 7 bases. The germline gives CDR1 KGHSH, CDR2 LQKENI. The CDR3 contains 15 residues. The trim removed 4 bases at V and 4 bases at J, leaving 10 bases unmatched. CDR3 nucleotide sequence: TGTGCCAGCTCACGAGCTGCGACAGGGACATACGAGCAGTACTTC. Translating it yields CASSRAATGTYEQYF.

The chain has TRBV19 and TRBJ1-5, with 7 bases identical to TRBD1. Germline V gives CDR1 LNHDA, CDR2 SQIVND (reference sequence). With 6 bases clipped from V and 2 bases from J, the junction kept 7 bases outside the gene matches. This CDR3 contains 15 residues. CDR3 bases: TGTGCCAGTAGCCCAGGGGGTTGGGGCAATCAGCCCCAGCATTTT. It is translated as CASSPGGWGNQPQHF.

The CDR3 is CASRPSGGISYGYTF. Written as DNA, the CDR3 is TGTGCCAGCAGACCTAGCGGGGGGATTTCTTATGGCTACACCTTC. V gene TRBV27 combines with J gene TRBJ1-2, with D tentatively TRBD1 (5 bases). Per the germline V gene, CDR1 is MNHEY and CDR2 is SMNVEV (reference sequence). V lost 6 bases, J lost 5 bases, and 19 bases lay in between. This CDR3 has 15 residues.

The chain combines TRBV28 with TRBJ1-2, with no clear D. Trimming pared 3 bases from V and 4 bases from J, leaving 6 bases between. Looked up from germline, CDR1 is MDHEN and CDR2 is SYDVKM. CDR3 length equals 12 residues. Here the CDR3 DNA reads TGTGCCAGCAGTTTGGCAGTCTATGGCTACACCTTC. Protein sequence: CASSLAVYGYTF.

This rearrangement joins TRBV11-3 to TRBJ2-7; 10 bases are a match to TRBD1. This CDR3 region has 14 residues. V trimming: 6 bases; J trimming: 4 bases; junction bases outside the gene matches: 6. Germline V gene sequence: CDR1 SGHNT, CDR2 YENEEA. CDR3: CASSPGQGQYEQYF. In nucleotides, the CDR3 is TGTGCCAGCAGTCCGGGACAGGGGCAGTACGAGCAGTACTTC.

V and J are TRBV6-5 and TRBJ2-7; possibly TRBD1 for D (6 bases). Germline values: CDR1 MNHEY, CDR2 SVGAGI. CDR3 length: 16 amino acids. The germline V and J ends were trimmed by 3 bases and 3 bases, with 18 bases remaining between them. CDR3 in DNA: TGTGCCAGCAGTTATGGTAGGGGGTCCGCCGGCTACGAGCAGTACTTC. Its translation is CASSYGRGSAGYEQYF.

V gene TRBV5-1 combines with J gene TRBJ2-3; 7 bases agree with TRBD2. Germline V gene data show CDR1 as SGHRS and CDR2 as YFSETQ. The CDR3 covers 17 residues. The V and J ends lost 1 base and 0 bases, in that order; junction bases with no gene match: 8. This CDR3 is CASSLLVLAASTDTQYF. The CDR3 DNA reads TGCGCCAGCAGCTTGTTAGTCCTAGCGGCCAGCACAGATACGCAGTATTTT.

The genes are TRBV2 and TRBJ2-1; TRBD2 matches at 10 bases. Germline-derived CDR1 and CDR2 are SNHLY and FYNNEI. The CDR3 has 15 amino acids. V lost 10 bases to trimming and J lost 3 bases; unmatched junction nucleotides: 9. CDR3 region: CATQREREGYNEQFF. Written as DNA, the CDR3 is TGTGCCACCCAAAGGGAGCGGGAGGGCTACAATGAGCAGTTCTTC.

This clone appeared once. V and J are TRBV12-3 or TRBV12-4 and TRBJ2-7, with TRBD2 as a possible D gene (5 bases). This CDR3 region has 11 residues. Trimming took off 6 bases at V and 4 bases at J, with 7 bases between the two ends. CDR3 sequence (DNA): TGTGCCAGCAGCCGGACTTACGAGCAGTACTTC. Protein sequence: CASSRTYEQYF.

This clone has just one count. V is TRBV7-9 and J is TRBJ2-7; 11 bases agree with TRBD2. CDR3 length: 18 amino acids. CDR1 is SEHNR, CDR2 FQNEAQ, per germline (reference sequence). V trimming: 5 bases; J trimming: 1 base; junction bases outside the gene matches: 13. Here the CDR3 DNA reads TGTGCCAGCAGCCTCCCCGTTAGCGGGAGGGCCGGATCCTACGAGCAGTACTTC. This codes for CASSLPVSGRAGSYEQYF. The full variable domain, completed using reference TRBV7-9 and TRBJ2-7, is DTGVSQNPRHKITKRGQNVTFRCDPISEHNRLYWYRQTLGQGPEFLTYFQNEAQLEKSRLLSDRFSAERPKGSFSTLEIQRTEQGDSAMYLCASSLPVSGRAGSYEQYFGPGTRLTVT.

This chain joins TRBV12-3 or TRBV12-4 and TRBJ2-7, with 9 bases that match TRBD1. The length of the CDR3 is 13 residues. J was trimmed by 4 bases and V by 6 bases; bases with no gene match: 4. The CDR3 DNA is TGTGCCAGCAGGGGACAGGGAGCGTACGAGCAGTACTTC. Protein product: CASRGQGAYEQYF.

J is TRBJ2-6 and V is TRBV4-2, with TRBD2 as a possible D gene (6 bases). V was shortened by 2 bases and J by 1 base, with 15 bases between the two germline ends. This CDR3 has 18 residues. Looked up from germline, CDR1 is LGHNA and CDR2 is YNFKEQ. CDR3 sequence: CASSQRGGGRSGANVLTF. The CDR3 DNA is TGTGCCAGCAGCCAAAGGGGAGGAGGGAGATCTGGGGCCAACGTCCTGACTTTC.

The chain carries TRBV29-1 and TRBJ2-7; 10 nucleotides align to TRBD1. The germline V gene has CDR1 SQVTM and CDR2 ANQGSEA. The V gene end was trimmed by 5 bases and the J gene end by 7 bases; junction bases not matched to a gene: 5. The CDR3 is 12 amino acids. As DNA, the CDR3 is TGCAGCGTTAGACAGGGGGCGGGGGAGCAGTACTTC. Residues: CSVRQGAGEQYF.